This is a list of T cell receptor beta chains from one sample in a study of blood T cells in healthy people across ages. TCRdb analysed the 5' RACE reads with MiXCR anew, one entry per CDR3 protein. The sample includes fewer than 900,000 distinct CDR3 sequences, roughly 40% seen only once; the top ten take roughly 13%. Source material: blood. Receptors originate from a man aged 18 to 30 in good health. Both conserved end residues are part of each CDR3. Each record gives: CDR3 protein, CDR3 DNA, V gene, D gene, clone size, J gene. The D gene is left open where the match is weak. Rows may omit the clone size; those that give it use once, few, many or a size class.

CASSSERGQETQYF TGTGCCAGCAGCTCCGAGCGGGGCCAAGAGACCCAGTACTTC TRBV7-2 TRBD2 - TRBJ2-5
CASKHRGQPQHF TGTGCCAGCAAGCACAGGGGTCAGCCCCAGCATTTT TRBV6-6 TRBD1 few TRBJ1-5
CASSLWDRDRETQYF TGTGCCAGCTCACTCTGGGACCGAGACCGAGAGACCCAGTACTTC TRBV18 - once TRBJ2-5
CASSFGSGGSISDTQYF TGTGCCAGCAGCTTTGGTAGCGGGGGCTCCATTTCGGATACGCAGTATTTT TRBV7-6 TRBD2 - TRBJ2-3
CTNEPYRGGSPLHF TGTACCAACGAACCTTACAGGGGTGGCTCACCCCTCCACTTT TRBV28 TRBD1 - TRBJ1-6
CASSLSNSAEAFF TGTGCCAGCAGCTTAAGTAACTCGGCTGAAGCTTTCTTT TRBV7-3 - - TRBJ1-1
CASSFGHAYEQYF TGTGCCAGCAGTTTCGGTCACGCCTACGAGCAGTACTTC TRBV12-3/TRBV12-4 - many TRBJ2-7
CSVASGGALETQYF TGCAGCGTTGCTAGCGGGGGGGCCCTGGAGACCCAGTACTTC TRBV29-1 TRBD2 - TRBJ2-5
CASSVGVPESTDTQYF TGTGCCAGCAGCGTAGGCGTTCCCGAGAGCACAGATACGCAGTATTTT TRBV9 - many TRBJ2-3
CASSSRGASGVYNEQFF TGTGCCAGCAGCTCCAGGGGGGCTAGCGGGGTATACAATGAGCAGTTCTTC TRBV7-2 TRBD2 - TRBJ2-1
CASTVTGLYGYTF TGTGCCAGCACCGTGACAGGTCTTTATGGCTACACCTTC TRBV12-3/TRBV12-4 - - TRBJ1-2
CASSPQYNEQFF TGTGCCAGCAGCCCTCAATACAATGAGCAGTTCTTC TRBV7-9 - few TRBJ2-1
CASSSALPNGYTF TGTGCCAGCAGCTCAGCCCTTCCTAATGGCTACACCTTC TRBV7-9 - - TRBJ1-2
CTSSLGPPSRGGQETQYF TGTACCAGCAGCTTAGGCCCTCCGTCGCGGGGGGGCCAGGAGACCCAGTACTTC TRBV7-2 TRBD2 - TRBJ2-5
CAISRGLGTKNGYTF TGTGCCATCAGCCGCGGCTTGGGGACCAAAAATGGCTACACCTTC TRBV10-3 - few TRBJ1-2
CASRPGQGHNQPQHF TGTGCCAGCAGACCCGGACAGGGGCACAATCAGCCCCAGCATTTT TRBV6-6 TRBD1 - TRBJ1-5
CATSRVRGADTQYF TGTGCCACCAGCAGAGTTAGAGGGGCAGATACGCAGTATTTT TRBV15 - many TRBJ2-3
CASSGGLGGELFF TGTGCCAGCAGCGGGGGACTAGGAGGGGAGCTGTTTTTT TRBV9 TRBD2 - TRBJ2-2
CATQGANYGYTF TGTGCCACCCAGGGGGCGAACTATGGCTACACCTTC TRBV12-3/TRBV12-4 TRBD1 few TRBJ1-2
CASGFNQPQHF TGTGCCAGCGGATTTAATCAGCCCCAGCATTTT TRBV6-2/TRBV6-3 - - TRBJ1-5
CASSFWLGGAPSSGAKVANVLTF TGTGCCAGCAGTTTTTGGCTAGGTGGGGCTCCTTCCTCTGGGGCCAAGGTCGCCAACGTCCTGACTTTC TRBV12-3/TRBV12-4 - once TRBJ2-6